These 29 T cell receptor beta chains were sequenced from one sample in a study of T cells after yellow fever vaccination. TCRdb called the 5' RACE reads again in MiXCR, with one record for every CDR3 protein. The sample carries about 320,000 distinct CDR3 sequences, about 10% recorded once. The sample here was CD4+ T cells sorted from PBMCs, taken 45 days after the yellow fever booster vaccination. These TCRs come from a man younger than 35 who received the YFV17D yellow fever vaccine.

This rearrangement joins TRBV9 to TRBJ2-3; D not resolved. The length of the CDR3 is 13 residues. The germline gives CDR1 SGDLS, CDR2 YYNGEE. V dropped 1 base and J dropped 1 base, with 4 bases sitting between them. CDR3 in DNA: TGTGCCAGCAGCGTAATCGGCACAGATACGCAGTATTTT. The encoded protein is CASSVIGTDTQYF.

This clonotype was seen a handful of times. The V call is TRBV5-6, the J call TRBJ1-5; TRBD1 aligns across 11 bases. V lost 4 bases, J lost 6 bases, and 6 bases stayed unmatched. The CDR3 loop spans 15 amino acids. Looked up from germline, CDR1 is SGHDT and CDR2 is YYEEEE. CDR3 bases: TGTGCCAGCAGCCGGGACAGGGGGATAGGTCAGCCCCAGCATTTT. It encodes CASSRDRGIGQPQHF.

The V call is TRBV6-6, the J call TRBJ1-3, with no clear D. The CDR3 consists of 15 residues. The ends were cut back, 2 bases at V and 4 bases at J, with 12 bases in the middle. Germline V lookup: CDR1 MNHNY, CDR2 SVGAGI (reference sequence). Here the CDR3 DNA reads TGTGCCAGCAGTTACCTTGGCGGGGAAGGAAACACCATATATTTT. This translates into CASSYLGGEGNTIYF.

This chain joins TRBV14 and TRBJ1-1; D remains ambiguous. V gave up 1 base and J gave up 3 bases, with 6 bases separating them. From germline, CDR1 is SGHDN and CDR2 FVKESK. The CDR3 loop spans 13 amino acids. CDR3 bases: TGTGCCAGCAGCCAAGTTAGGTACACTGAAGCTTTCTTT. Its translation: CASSQVRYTEAFF.

This clonotype came up many times. The J gene is TRBJ2-3, the V gene TRBV6-5; perhaps TRBD1 as D (6 bases). This CDR3 contains 12 residues. Germline V CDR1 and CDR2: MNHEY, SVGAGI. V lost 6 bases and J lost 5, with 9 bases in between. In nucleotides, the CDR3 is TGTGCCAGCAGACGAGGGGGAGATACGCAGTATTTT. Protein sequence: CASRRGGDTQYF.

This clonotype was seen more than once but under ten times. The chain uses TRBV5-1 and TRBJ1-3; a weak D match, TRBD1 (6 bases). V dropped 5 bases and J dropped 7 bases, with 22 bases sitting between them. This CDR3 contains 16 residues. The germline gives CDR1 SGHRS, CDR2 YFSETQ. DNA for the CDR3: TGCGCCAGCAGTGTGACAGGCATGTACGGAGGCAACACCATATATTTT. Translated, it gives CASSVTGMYGGNTIYF.

This clonotype was found a few times. The chain has TRBV5-5 and TRBJ1-2; D is unresolved. Deletions cut 4 bases from V and 4 bases from J, with 17 bases between. The length of the CDR3 is 15 residues. Looked up from germline, CDR1 is SGHKS and CDR2 is YYEKEE (reference sequence). The chain's CDR3 is CASSLIWGGGYGYTF. For the CDR3, the DNA is TGTGCCAGCAGCCTAATCTGGGGTGGCGGCTATGGCTACACCTTC.

The table lists this clonotype with a few counts. The rearrangement links TRBV7-2 to TRBJ2-7, with 8 nucleotides matching TRBD1. The junction had 8 bases not matched to a gene; V was cut back by 4 bases and J by 9 bases. The CDR3 spans 13 residues. Germline V CDR1 and CDR2: SGHTA, FQGNSA. The CDR3 sequence: CASSSGTGARQYF. The CDR3 nucleotides read TGTGCCAGCAGCTCCGGGACAGGCGCCCGGCAGTACTTC.

This clonotype turned up a few times. The chain joins TRBV10-3 to TRBJ1-6, with a possible D match to TRBD1 (5 bases). Germline lookup yields CDR1 ENHRY and CDR2 SYGVKD. V lost 8 bases and J 2 bases, leaving 10 bases between the germline ends. The CDR3 runs to 14 residues. Here the CDR3 reads CAIAQGAYNSPLHF. Written as DNA, the CDR3 is TGTGCCATCGCGCAGGGCGCCTATAATTCACCCCTCCACTTT.

V usage is TRBV7-2 and J usage is TRBJ2-6, with D perhaps being TRBD1 or TRBD2 (5 bases each). CDR1 and CDR2 from the germline V gene are SGHTA and FQGNSA. The CDR3 extends over 19 amino acids. The V and J ends lost 5 bases and 0 bases respectively, with 20 bases between them. CDR3 nucleotide sequence: TGTGCCAGCAGCCCACGGCCCGGGACGCCTCACTCTGGGGCCAACGTCCTGACTTTC. This codes for CASSPRPGTPHSGANVLTF.

There are many counts of this clonotype. V and J are TRBV4-1 and TRBJ2-5; D is possibly TRBD1 (7 bases). CDR3 length equals 14 residues. The V and J ends lost 4 bases and 5 bases respectively, with 14 bases between them. The germline V gene has CDR1 MGHRA and CDR2 YSYEKL. CDR3 nucleotides: TGCGCCAGCAGCCGGACAGGCGGAGGGGAGACCCAGTACTTC. It specifies CASSRTGGGETQYF.

This clonotype turned up a few times. Here the CDR3 DNA reads TGTGCCAGCAGTGGTCGACAGGGATTTGCCTATAATTCACCCCTCCACTTT. This sequence encodes CASSGRQGFAYNSPLHF. V gene TRBV25-1 combines with J gene TRBJ1-6, with 7 nucleotides matching TRBD1. V gave up 4 bases and J gave up 2 bases; unmatched junction bases: 8. CDR3 length: 17 amino acids. The germline gives CDR1 MGHDK, CDR2 SYGVNS.

This chain connects TRBV11-2 to TRBJ1-2; D perhaps matches TRBD1 (5 bases). The CDR3 loop spans 14 amino acids. Germline V lookup: CDR1 SGHAT, CDR2 FQNNGV. Deletions cut 3 bases from V and 6 bases from J, with 14 bases between. As DNA, the CDR3 is TGTGCCAGCAGCTTGCCCCCCGGGGCGAATGGCTACACCTTC. Residues: CASSLPPGANGYTF.

This clonotype was observed at least ten times. The rearrangement links TRBV5-1 to TRBJ2-1; D gene uncertain. Germline V gene lookup returns CDR1 SGHRS and CDR2 YFSETQ. The CDR3 spans 14 residues. The germline V and J ends were trimmed by 4 bases and 8 bases, with 16 bases remaining between them. Written as DNA, the CDR3 is TGCGCCAGCAGCGACGGCTCACCGGGCGATGAGCAGTTCTTC. Protein product: CASSDGSPGDEQFF.

This clonotype was seen a few times. The chain has TRBV5-5 and TRBJ2-2; 10 bases are shared with TRBD2. Germline V gives CDR1 SGHKS, CDR2 YYEKEE (reference sequence). CDR3 length: 16 amino acids. Losses at the gene ends were 4 bases for V and 4 bases for J; bases not matched to a gene: 7. The DNA for the CDR3 is TGTGCCAGCAGCATATTAGCGGGGGGAACCACCGGGGAGCTGTTTTTT. Protein: CASSILAGGTTGELFF.

The CDR3 coding sequence is TGTGCCAGCAGTTACAGGGGGTCGAGCACCGGGGAGCTGTTTTTT. Encoded protein: CASSYRGSSTGELFF. V usage is TRBV7-3 and J usage is TRBJ2-2, with 8 bases that match TRBD1. Germline CDR1 SGHTA, CDR2 FQGTGA. The CDR3 runs 15 residues. V dropped 6 bases and J dropped 4; count of bases not matched to a gene: 7.

The chain carries TRBV2 and TRBJ1-2; 8 positions match TRBD1. Germline V gives CDR1 SNHLY, CDR2 FYNNEI. The CDR3 spans 13 residues. The V and J ends lost 7 bases and 5 bases, in that order; junction bases with no gene match: 6. CDR3 sequence (DNA): TGTGCCAGCATGCCAGACAGGGGATATGGCTACACCTTC. Translated: CASMPDRGYGYTF.

The V call is TRBV5-1, the J call TRBJ2-5, with 7 bases lining up with TRBD2. With V trimmed by 7 bases and J by 0 bases, 3 bases remained unmatched. This CDR3 spans 13 amino acids. Germline V gives CDR1 SGHRS, CDR2 YFSETQ. The DNA for the CDR3 is TGCGCCAGCGACGGGGGGTACCAAGAGACCCAGTACTTC. Translated: CASDGGYQETQYF.

In this sample, this clonotype turned up a few times. The rearrangement uses TRBV5-1 and TRBJ1-1; D is perhaps TRBD1 (5 bases). This CDR3 spans 13 amino acids. Between the trimmed V and J ends, which lost 4 bases and 3 bases, there was a span of 10 bases. Germline V CDR1 and CDR2: SGHRS, YFSETQ. The CDR3 spells CASSTGGDTEAFF. In DNA, the CDR3 is TGCGCCAGCAGCACCGGGGGGGACACTGAAGCTTTCTTT.

The V gene is TRBV5-1, the J gene TRBJ2-5; D not certain. V gave up 2 bases and J gave up 5 bases, with 10 bases separating them. Germline V gene sequence: CDR1 SGHRS, CDR2 YFSETQ. The CDR3 covers 13 residues. CDR3 loop: CASSFGLMETQYF. CDR3 DNA: TGCGCCAGCAGCTTTGGGTTAATGGAGACCCAGTACTTC.

The chain combines TRBV3-1 with TRBJ2-3; perhaps TRBD2 as D (7 bases). V was pared by 3 bases and J by 5 bases, with 21 bases between. The CDR3 runs to 17 residues. Germline V CDR1 and CDR2: LGHDT, YNNKEL (reference sequence). The CDR3 bases are TGTGCCAGCAGCCAGGTCCGGACGGCGGGGGCCGGAGATACGCAGTATTTT. This sequence encodes CASSQVRTAGAGDTQYF.

In its sample, this clonotype was seen a few times. The chain combines TRBV19 with TRBJ1-1; 7 bases map to TRBD1. J lost 7 bases, V lost 9 bases, and 5 bases had no gene match. The CDR3 totals 11 residues. CDR1 is LNHDA, CDR2 SQIVND, per germline (reference sequence). CDR3 sequence reads: CASRDRIEAFF. The CDR3, as DNA: TGTGCCAGCCGGGACAGAATTGAAGCTTTCTTT.

The chain combines TRBV5-1 with TRBJ2-6; possible D gene TRBD1, 6 bases. The V gene's germline CDR1 is SGHRS and CDR2 YFSETQ. Trimming stripped 3 bases from V and 0 bases from J, with 10 bases between. CDR3 size: 16 residues. CDR3 DNA: TGCGCCAGCAGCTCCAGGGGACCCTCTGGGGCCAACGTCCTGACTTTC. Its protein is CASSSRGPSGANVLTF. Based on the CDR3 plus reference TRBV5-1 and TRBJ2-6, the full variable domain is KAGVTQTPRYLIKTRGQQVTLSCSPISGHRSVSWYQQTPGQGLQFLFEYFSETQRNKGNFPGRFSGRQFSNSRSEMNVSTLELGDSALYLCASSSRGPSGANVLTFGAGSRLTVL.

The table lists this clonotype with a few counts. J is TRBJ2-1 and V is TRBV7-3; TRBD2 matches 8 bases. Germline CDR1 is SGHTA and CDR2 is FQGTGA. Trimming took 5 bases from V and 8 from J; bases not matched to a gene: 11. This CDR3 spans 15 amino acids. The chain's CDR3 is CASSPGGPWSDEQFF. The CDR3, as DNA: TGTGCCAGCAGCCCGGGGGGGCCTTGGAGCGATGAGCAGTTCTTC.

This clonotype was seen many times. The chain is built from TRBV24-1 and TRBJ2-2; maybe TRBD1 (5 bases). Deletions cut 1 base from V and 6 bases from J, with 14 bases between. The CDR3 spans 16 residues. The V gene's germline CDR1 is KGHDR and CDR2 SFDVKD. The CDR3 DNA sequence: TGTGCCACCAGTGATTTTGACCCCTTAGGGGCCGGGGAGCTGTTTTTT. It specifies CATSDFDPLGAGELFF.

The chain couples TRBV12-5 to TRBJ1-1; a weak D match, TRBD1 (5 bases). CDR3 size: 13 residues. The germline V and J ends were trimmed by 6 bases and 1 base, with 9 bases remaining between them. The germline V gene has CDR1 LGHNT and CDR2 FRNRAP. The CDR3 sequence: CASGLQENTEAFF. CDR3 bases: TGTGCTAGTGGCCTACAGGAGAACACTGAAGCTTTCTTT.

In its sample, this clonotype was seen once. The chain combines TRBV5-4 with TRBJ2-1, with TRBD2 matching 10 bases. The CDR3 loop spans 15 amino acids. CDR1 and CDR2 (germline): SGHNT, YYREEE (reference sequence). V gave up 3 bases and J gave up 10 bases; unmatched junction bases: 10. In nucleotides, the CDR3 is TGTGCCAGCAGCTCAAGCGGGGGGGCCCGGTTGGAGCAGTTCTTC. As protein: CASSSSGGARLEQFF.

The chain is built from TRBV18 and TRBJ2-5; D unresolved. Germline values: CDR1 KGHSH, CDR2 LQKENI. The CDR3 spans 13 residues. Trimming cost V 3 bases and J 5 bases, with 10 bases left between them. The CDR3 DNA follows: TGTGCCAGCTCACCCCGTCGTCGTGAGACCCAGTACTTC. Amino acids: CASSPRRRETQYF.

The chain recombines TRBV4-2 with TRBJ2-3, with 11 bases fitting TRBD2. V shed 5 bases, J shed 3 bases, and the junction held 4 bases outside the gene matches. The CDR3 has 15 amino acids. Germline CDR1 is LGHNA and CDR2 is YNFKEQ. The CDR3 region has the DNA TGTGCCAGCAGCGTGGGACTAGCGGATACAGATACGCAGTATTTT. Its translation is CASSVGLADTDTQYF.